This T cell receptor beta chain was identified in a study of blood T cells in healthy people across ages. This clonotype was observed a handful of times. CDR1 and CDR2 from the germline V gene are SGHTA and FQGTGA. This CDR3 contains 14 residues. The ends were cut back, 2 bases at V and 3 bases at J, with 10 bases in the middle. A second PCR, run for about 7 to 11 cycles, used a sample-barcoded 5' primer plus a J-beta primer mix. All cDNA molecules were each tagged by a template-switch adaptor with 12 random nucleotides. TCRdb re-called the 5' RACE reads through MiXCR, storing one row per CDR3 protein. The table lists 1.6 million or so distinct CDR3 sequences, 30% to 40% of them singletons.

The clonotype was recovered from a woman in her twenties or thirties in good health. The chain has TRBV7-3 and TRBJ1-1; D not resolved. The sample consisted of blood. The CDR3 is CASSLSGWDTEAFF. CDR3 nucleotide sequence: TGTGCCAGCAGCTTATCCGGATGGGACACTGAAGCTTTCTTT.